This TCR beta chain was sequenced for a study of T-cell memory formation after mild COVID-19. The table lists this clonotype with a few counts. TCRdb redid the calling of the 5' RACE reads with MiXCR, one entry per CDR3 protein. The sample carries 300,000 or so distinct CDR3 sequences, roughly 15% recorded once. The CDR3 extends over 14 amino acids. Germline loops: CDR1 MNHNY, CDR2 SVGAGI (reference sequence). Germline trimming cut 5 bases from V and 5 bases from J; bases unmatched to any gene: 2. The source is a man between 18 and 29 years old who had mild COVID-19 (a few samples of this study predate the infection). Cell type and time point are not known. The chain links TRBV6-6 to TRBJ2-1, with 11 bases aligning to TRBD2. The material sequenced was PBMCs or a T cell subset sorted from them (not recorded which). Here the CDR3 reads CASSRGLADNEQFF. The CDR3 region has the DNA TGTGCCAGCAGTCGGGGACTAGCGGACAATGAGCAGTTCTTC.